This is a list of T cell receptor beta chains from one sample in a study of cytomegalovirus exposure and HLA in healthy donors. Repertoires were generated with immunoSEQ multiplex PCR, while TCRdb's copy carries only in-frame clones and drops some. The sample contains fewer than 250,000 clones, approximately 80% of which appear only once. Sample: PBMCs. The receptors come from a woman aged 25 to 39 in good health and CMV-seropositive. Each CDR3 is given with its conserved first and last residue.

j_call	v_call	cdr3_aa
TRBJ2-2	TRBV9	CASSVVEGELFF
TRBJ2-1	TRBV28	CASSSFRDTSGRAGEQFF
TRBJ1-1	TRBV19	CASSIARGTAFF
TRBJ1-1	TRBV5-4	CASSPYRTSMNTEAFF
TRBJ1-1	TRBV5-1	CASSPGGSMNTEAFF
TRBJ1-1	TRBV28	CASSSTMNTEAFF
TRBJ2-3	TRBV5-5	CASSFPPGQGTDTQYF
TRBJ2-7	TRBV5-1	CASSLMTRYEQYF
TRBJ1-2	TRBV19	CASSIPGWGYTF
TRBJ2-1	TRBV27	CASSLRQGVGNEQFF
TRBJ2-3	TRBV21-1	CASSKEADRISTDTQYF
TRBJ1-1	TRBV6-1	CASNTHGSAEAFF
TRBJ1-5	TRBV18	CASSLRGGKGNQPQHF
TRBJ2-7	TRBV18	CASSPPGDEQYF
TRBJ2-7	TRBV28	CASRASGQGIEQYF
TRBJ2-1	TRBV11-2	CASSLVGLAYNEQFF
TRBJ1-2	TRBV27	CASSNRQGGYTF
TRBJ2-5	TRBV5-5	CASSLNSGGAQETQYF
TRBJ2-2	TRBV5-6	CASSLGANGELFF
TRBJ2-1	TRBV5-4	CASSLVGRNEQFF
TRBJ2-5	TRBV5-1	CASSPGQGLETQYF
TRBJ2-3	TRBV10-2	CASGRGPPDTQYF
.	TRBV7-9	CASSLAEQGTSSDYEQYF
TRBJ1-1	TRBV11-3	CASSLINRGLNTEAFF